These T cell receptor beta chains were read from a single sample in a study of blood T cell repertoires in COVID-19. Assay: immunoSEQ multiplex PCR; the TCRdb copy retains only in-frame clones and omits some. The sample contains about 220,000 clones, about 88% of which appear only once. Sample: PBMCs or T cells enriched from blood (not recorded which). These receptors originate from a young woman who had recovered from COVID-19. The CDR3 runs from the conserved cysteine through the conserved F or W. A D gene is named only where the DNA matches it firmly. The size field is filled for only some rows; it gives once, few, many or a size class.

J gene,D gene,clone size,V gene,CDR3 DNA,CDR3 protein
TRBJ1-6,-,once,TRBV19,TGTGCCAGTAGGGTTTGGAGGCTGACCGCCTATAATTCACCCCTCCACTTT,CASRVWRLTAYNSPLHF
TRBJ1-2,-,-,TRBV5-6,TGTGCCAGCACCTCGCAGGGTTGGGGAGGTCTCTATGGCTACACCTTC,CASTSQGWGGLYGYTF
TRBJ2-1,TRBD2,-,TRBV4-3,TGCGCCAGCAGTCAAAGCTGGGGGGGGGACAATGAGCAGTTCTTC,CASSQSWGGDNEQFF
TRBJ1-2,TRBD1,-,TRBV9,TGTGCCAGCAGCGCAGGGGACAGGATAAGGCCGGGCTACACCTTC,CASSAGDRIRPGYTF
TRBJ2-7,-,-,TRBV6-2/TRBV6-3,TGTGCCAGCAGTTACTCAATAGGAGCCTACGAGCAGTACTTC,CASSYSIGAYEQYF
TRBJ2-1,-,-,TRBV15,TGTGCCACCGGAAGGGGCGCCTACAATGAGCAGTTCTTC,CATGRGAYNEQFF
TRBJ1-6,-,-,TRBV12-5,TGTGCTAGTGGTTTGGGTAGCTCCTATAATTCACCCCTCCACTTT,CASGLGSSYNSPLHF
TRBJ1-2,-,-,TRBV5-1,TGCGCCAGCAGCTCGACAGCCGGATTTGATGGCTACACCTTC,CASSSTAGFDGYTF
TRBJ1-6,-,once,TRBV5-1,TGCGCCAGCAGCTTGGAACAGAGCTCCTATAATTCACCCCTCCACTTT,CASSLEQSSYNSPLHF
TRBJ2-2,-,-,TRBV3-1/TRBV3-2,TGTGCCAGCAGCCACGGAGGGGCGAACACCGGGGAGCTGTTTTTT,CASSHGGANTGELFF
TRBJ1-5,TRBD1,-,TRBV18,TGTGCCAGCTCACCCGAACAGGGGGCATCTCAGCCCCAGCATTTT,CASSPEQGASQPQHF
TRBJ2-7,-,-,TRBV10-1,TGCGCCAGGACTCCAGGGACTTCTAAAGCCTACGAGCAGTACTTC,CARTPGTSKAYEQYF
TRBJ1-5,-,-,TRBV3-1/TRBV3-2,TGTGCCAGCAGCCAAGGGGCGCGTTCCAATCAGCCCCAGCATTTT,CASSQGARSNQPQHF
TRBJ2-5,TRBD2,-,TRBV7-9,TGTGCCAGCAGCCTAGCGGGGGGGTACCAAGAGACCCAGTACTTC,CASSLAGGYQETQYF
TRBJ1-2,-,-,TRBV10-3,TGTGCCATCAGCCAAACGACAGACAGAAACTATGGCTACACCTTC,CAISQTTDRNYGYTF
TRBJ1-1,TRBD1,-,TRBV3-1/TRBV3-2,TGTGCCAGCAGCCACGGACAGGGGTACAGGAACACTGAAGCTTTCTTT,CASSHGQGYRNTEAFF
TRBJ2-5,TRBD2,-,TRBV5-1,TGCGCCAGCAGCTTCGGTGGGGGGGAGGAGACCCAGTACTTC,CASSFGGGEETQYF
TRBJ1-5,-,once,TRBV5-4,TGTGCCAGCAGCTTGGCTGTCGGGCAGCCCCAGCATTTT,CASSLAVGQPQHF
TRBJ1-3,TRBD1,-,TRBV9,TGTGCCAGCAGCGGGGCCCCAGGGGGCAAATCTGGAAACACCATATATTTT,CASSGAPGGKSGNTIYF
TRBJ2-1,-,-,TRBV9,TGTGCCAGCAGCGTAATGGGAAGGGGGACCTCCTACAATGAGCAGTTCTTC,CASSVMGRGTSYNEQFF
TRBJ2-5,TRBD1,-,TRBV7-2,TGTGCCAGCAGCTCCCGGGACAGGGGTGTGGAGACCCAGTACTTC,CASSSRDRGVETQYF
TRBJ1-1,-,-,TRBV12-3/TRBV12-4,TGTGCCAGCAGCTGGACAGTTAACACTGAAGCTTTCTTT,CASSWTVNTEAFF
TRBJ2-5,-,-,TRBV5-1,TGCGCCAGCAGCTTGTACCCTATGGGGGGGCGGGAGACCCAGTACTTC,CASSLYPMGGRETQYF
TRBJ1-1,TRBD1,-,TRBV7-9,TGTGCCAGCAGCTCGACAGGGGAGGGGAACACTGAAGCTTTCTTT,CASSSTGEGNTEAFF
TRBJ1-2,TRBD1,-,TRBV19,TGTGCCAGTAGTCCGGGACAGGGTGAGGCAGCGGGTGGCTACACCTTC,CASSPGQGEAAGGYTF
TRBJ2-1,TRBD1,-,TRBV7-3,TGTGCCAGCAGCTCAAGACAGGGGGTGAGTGAGCAGTTCTTC,CASSSRQGVSEQFF
TRBJ1-5,-,-,TRBV27,TGTGCCAGCAGGGCATATAGCAATCAGCCCCAGCATTTT,CASRAYSNQPQHF
TRBJ2-7,TRBD1,-,TRBV29-1,TGCAGCGCGGGACAGGGAGAGTACGAGCAGTACTTC,CSAGQGEYEQYF
TRBJ1-1,-,-,TRBV7-9,TGTGCCAGCAGCTTACACCAGACGGGCACTGAAGCTTTCTTT,CASSLHQTGTEAFF
TRBJ1-6,-,-,TRBV7-3,TGTGCCAGCAGCTTAGGGGCGGGGAATTCACCCCTCCACTTT,CASSLGAGNSPLHF
TRBJ1-2,TRBD1,-,TRBV13,TGTGCCAGCAGCTTATTTGCGACAGGGATGAAAGGCTACACCTTC,CASSLFATGMKGYTF
TRBJ2-7,TRBD1,-,TRBV3-1/TRBV3-2,TGTGCCAGCAGTTGGGGGACAGTAAGCTCCTACGAGCAGTACTTC,CASSWGTVSSYEQYF
TRBJ1-5,-,-,TRBV15,TGTGCCACCAGCAGAGTGCTGAGTCAGCCCCAGCATTTT,CATSRVLSQPQHF
TRBJ1-1,-,-,TRBV7-9,TGTGCCAGCAGCTCCCCCCGACCCGGAGGCACTGAAGCTTTCTTT,CASSSPRPGGTEAFF
TRBJ2-2,TRBD2,once,TRBV7-3,TGTGCCAGCAGCGGAGAAGCGGGGGATCGCGGGGAGCTGTTTTTT,CASSGEAGDRGELFF
TRBJ1-2,TRBD1,once,TRBV6-5,TGTGCCAGCACCCGTGACAGGGTAGGCTATGGCTACACCTTC,CASTRDRVGYGYTF